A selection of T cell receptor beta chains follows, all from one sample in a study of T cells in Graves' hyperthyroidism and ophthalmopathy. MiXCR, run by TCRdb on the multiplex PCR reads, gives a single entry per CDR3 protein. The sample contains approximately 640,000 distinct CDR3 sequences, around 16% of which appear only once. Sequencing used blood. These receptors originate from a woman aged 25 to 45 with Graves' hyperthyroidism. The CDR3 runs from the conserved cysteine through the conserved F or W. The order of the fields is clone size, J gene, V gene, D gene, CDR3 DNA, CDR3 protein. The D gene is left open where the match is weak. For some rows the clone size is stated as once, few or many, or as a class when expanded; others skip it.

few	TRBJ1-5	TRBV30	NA	TGTGCCTGGTCCAGTAGTTGGAATCAGCCCCAGCATTTT	CAWSSSWNQPQHF
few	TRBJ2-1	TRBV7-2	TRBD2	TGTGCCAGCACCCCCGGGGGGGGGAGTGAGCAGTTCTTC	CASTPGGGSEQFF
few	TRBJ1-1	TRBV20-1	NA	TGCAGTGCTAGAGGGAGTCAAACAGGGACTACTGAAGCTTTCTTT	CSARGSQTGTTEAFF
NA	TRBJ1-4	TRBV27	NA	TGTGCCAGCAGTCCCGCACTGTTTTTT	CASSPALFF
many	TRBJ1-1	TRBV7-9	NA	TGTGCCAGCAGCTTCGGGATGGGAAGTGAAGCTTTCTTT	CASSFGMGSEAFF
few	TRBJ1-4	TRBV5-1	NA	TGCGCCAGCAGCCCTAGTTATGCTACTAATGAAAAACTGTTTTTT	CASSPSYATNEKLFF
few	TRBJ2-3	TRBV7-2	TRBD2	TGTGCCAGCAGCCCTCTGCAAGCGGGAGCAGATACGCAGTATTTT	CASSPLQAGADTQYF
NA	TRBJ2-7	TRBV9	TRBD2	TGTGCCAGCAGCGACCTAGCGGGAGCGGGCGAGCAGTGCTTC	CASSDLAGAGEQCF
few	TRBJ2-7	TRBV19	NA	TGTGCCAGTAGTGTCGACACCAGGATCACCTACGAGCAGTACTTC	CASSVDTRITYEQYF
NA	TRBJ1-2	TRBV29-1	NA	TGCAGCGCACCGTTCAGGAATGGCTACACCTTC	CSAPFRNGYTF
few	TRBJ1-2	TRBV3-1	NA	TGTGCCAGCAGCCCCTTACAAATTTCCTACAGGGAGGGCTACACCTTC	CASSPLQISYREGYTF
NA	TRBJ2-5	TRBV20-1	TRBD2	TGCAGTGCAGAGCGGGAAGGTCAAGAGACCCAGTACTTC	CSAEREGQETQYF
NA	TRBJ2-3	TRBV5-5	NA	TGTGCCAGCAGCTCAACTCCGAGCGATACGCAGTATTTT	CASSSTPSDTQYF
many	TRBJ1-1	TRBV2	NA	TGTGCCAGCCGTAGAACCCCGGGAACCATGAACACTGAAGCTTTCTTT	CASRRTPGTMNTEAFF
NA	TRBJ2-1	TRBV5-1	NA	TGCGCCAGCAGCGGGGGCCCCTACAATGAGCAGTTCTTC	CASSGGPYNEQFF
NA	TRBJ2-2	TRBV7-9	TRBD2	TGTGCCAGCAGCCAAGCGGGAGCCCCCGGGGAGCTGTTTTTT	CASSQAGAPGELFF
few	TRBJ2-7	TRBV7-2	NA	TGTGCCAGCAGCTTAGTTTCCAGCTACTACTCCTACGAGCAGTACTTC	CASSLVSSYYSYEQYF
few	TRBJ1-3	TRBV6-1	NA	TGTGCCAGCAGTGAAGCCCCAGGGCTCGGAAACACCATATATTTT	CASSEAPGLGNTIYF
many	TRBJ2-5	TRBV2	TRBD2	TGTGCCAGCAGTTCGGGACTAGCGTGGGGAGAGACCCAGTACTTC	CASSSGLAWGETQYF
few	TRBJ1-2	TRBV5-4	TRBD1	TGTGCCAGCAGCTCGCCCCGGGACAGGGAGTTCACCTTC	CASSSPRDREFTF
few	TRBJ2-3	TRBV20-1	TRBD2	TGCAGTGCTAGAGACGCTACTAGCGGGAGGGCCCGGGGCACAGATACGCAGTATTTT	CSARDATSGRARGTDTQYF
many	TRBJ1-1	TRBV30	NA	TGTGCCTGGCACAGCAACACTGAAGCTTTCTTT	CAWHSNTEAFF
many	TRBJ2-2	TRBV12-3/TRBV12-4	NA	TGTGCCAGCAGTTTTCAACCGGGGACGCGGCGCTTAACCGGGGAGCTGTTTTTT	CASSFQPGTRRLTGELFF
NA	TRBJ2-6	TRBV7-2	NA	TGTGCCAGCAGCAGAGACGTGGGTTTGGGTCTCTCTGGGGCCAACGTCCTGACTTTC	CASSRDVGLGLSGANVLTF
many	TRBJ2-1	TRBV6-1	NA	TGTGCCAGCGGCAGGGATAATGAGCAGTTCTTC	CASGRDNEQFF
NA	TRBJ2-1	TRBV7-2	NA	TGTGCCAGCAGCTTAAATCGGGCCGGGAACGCGCAGTTCTTC	CASSLNRAGNAQFF
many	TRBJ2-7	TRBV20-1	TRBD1	TGCAGTGCTAGAGTCACAGGGGGAACCTACGAGCAGTACTTC	CSARVTGGTYEQYF
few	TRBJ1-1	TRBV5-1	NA	TGCGCCAGCAGCTTGGGATCAGCGAACACTGAAGCTTTCTTT	CASSLGSANTEAFF
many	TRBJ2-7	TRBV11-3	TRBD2	TGTGCCAGCAGCTCAATAACTAGCGAAACTCGCTACGAGCAGTACTTC	CASSSITSETRYEQYF
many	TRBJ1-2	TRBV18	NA	TGTGCCAGCTCACCAAACGCAGACCACTATGGCTACACCTTC	CASSPNADHYGYTF
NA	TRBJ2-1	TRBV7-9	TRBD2	TGTGCCAGCAGCCCTAGCGGGAGGCACAATGAGCAGTTCTTC	CASSPSGRHNEQFF
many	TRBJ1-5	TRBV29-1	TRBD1	TGCAGCGTTGGGGACAGGGGGCAGCCCCAGCATTTT	CSVGDRGQPQHF
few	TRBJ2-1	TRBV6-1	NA	TGTGCCAGCAGTGAATTGGGCGGGAATGAGCAGTTCTTC	CASSELGGNEQFF
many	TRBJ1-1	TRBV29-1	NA	TGCAGCGTTGAGAGGTCGCAGGGAAGCACTGAAGCTTTCTTT	CSVERSQGSTEAFF
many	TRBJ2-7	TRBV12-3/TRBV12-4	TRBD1	TGTGCCAGCAGCCTCTTACAGGGGGTTGAGCAGTACTTC	CASSLLQGVEQYF
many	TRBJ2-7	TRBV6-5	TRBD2	TGTGCCAGCAGTTACTCGAAGCGGGCTTCGGGGGGCTCCTACGAGCAGTACTTC	CASSYSKRASGGSYEQYF
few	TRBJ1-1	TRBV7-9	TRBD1	TGTGCCAGCAGCTTAAGGACAGGGTGGGACACTGAAGCTTTCTTT	CASSLRTGWDTEAFF
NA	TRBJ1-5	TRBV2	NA	TGTGCCAGCAGTGGGAGGGAGAGCAGTCAGCCCCAGCATTTT	CASSGRESSQPQHF
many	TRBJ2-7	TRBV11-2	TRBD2	TGTGCCAGCAGCTTATTTAGCGGGAGCTCCTACGAGCAGTACTTC	CASSLFSGSSYEQYF
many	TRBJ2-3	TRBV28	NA	TGTGCCAGCAGTTTAAGTAGGGCGGCAGATACGCAGTATTTT	CASSLSRAADTQYF
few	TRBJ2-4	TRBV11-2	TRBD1	TGTGCCAGCAGCTGGGACAGTGAACTAGCCAAAAACATTCAGTACTTC	CASSWDSELAKNIQYF
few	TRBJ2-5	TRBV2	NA	TGTGCCAGCAGGGGGACGGAAGAGACCCAGTACTTC	CASRGTEETQYF
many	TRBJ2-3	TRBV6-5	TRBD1	TGTGCCAGCAGTTACCCTCCGGGACAGGGGACAGATACGCAGTATTTT	CASSYPPGQGTDTQYF
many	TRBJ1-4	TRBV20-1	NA	TGCAGTGCTAGGGGGCAGCTTGCAACTAATGAAAAACTGTTTTTT	CSARGQLATNEKLFF
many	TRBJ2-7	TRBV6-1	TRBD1	TGTGCCAGCAGTGGATACGGACAGGTAGGAAACGAGCAGTACTTC	CASSGYGQVGNEQYF
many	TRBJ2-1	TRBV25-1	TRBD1	TGTGCCAGCAGTAAGGGACAGGGATCCTACAATGAGCAGTTCTTC	CASSKGQGSYNEQFF
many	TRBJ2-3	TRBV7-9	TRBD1	TGTGCCAGCAGCACGTGGACAGGGGGGAGCACAGATACGCAGTATTTT	CASSTWTGGSTDTQYF
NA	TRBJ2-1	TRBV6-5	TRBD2	TGTGCCAGCAGTTACCTAGCGGGAGTTCCCAACTCCTACAATGAGCAGTTCTTC	CASSYLAGVPNSYNEQFF